This T cell receptor (beta chain) stems from a study of T cell responses to AZD1222 COVID-19 vaccine. V was trimmed by 0 bases and J by 4 bases, leaving 10 bases between them. CDR3 size: 15 residues. Germline loops: CDR1 MGHRA, CDR2 YSYEKL. The method was immunoSEQ multiplex PCR; TCRdb's version includes in-frame clones alone and lacks a portion of them. The sample contains around 140,000 clones, about 91% of which appear only once. Judged by abundance, this clone is medium-sized (0.01 to 0.1%). Its antigen is undetermined. The study's findings and limits: Baseline antibody screening turned up just a handful of seropositive AZD1222 recipients.

The clonotype was recovered from an adult who received the AZD1222 COVID-19 vaccine. This chain joins TRBV4-1 and TRBJ2-1, with a possible D match to TRBD2 (6 bases). The material was peripheral blood, obtained 28 days after the second AZD1222 dose. The CDR3 bases are TGCGCCAGCAGCCAAGATCGGGGGAGGTACAATGAGCAGTTCTTC. This translates into CASSQDRGRYNEQFF.